This T cell receptor (beta chain) was captured by sequencing in a study of a mutant IDH1 vaccine in newly diagnosed glioma. Turning to the study itself: Treated patients comprised roughly 60% males and about 40% females, mean age roughly 44 years. Therapy received beforehand was radiotherapy, temozolomide, or both, with most patients given both.

Germline CDR1 reads SGDLS; CDR2 reads YYNGEE. Trimming took off 0 bases at V and 3 bases at J, with 13 bases between the two ends. This CDR3 comprises 16 residues. Produced via immunoSEQ multiplex PCR; TCRdb's table is partial and in-frame only. The sample has over 55,000 clones, about 84% seen once; the top ten hold about 3.7%. As regards this clone: The antigen is unknown.

The time point here: week 11, during vaccination. Doses of 300 ug of mutant IDH1 20-mer peptide were given with topical imiquimod. This specimen consisted of PBMCs, obtained from a glioma patient whose treatment included an IDH1 peptide vaccine. The receptor was derived from a man aged 30 to 39 with glioma. The chain links TRBV9 to TRBJ2-1; D may be TRBD1 or TRBD2 (5 bases each). The chain's CDR3 is CASSVVGEGVYNEQFF. The CDR3 nucleotides read TGTGCCAGCAGCGTAGTCGGGGAAGGGGTCTACAATGAGCAGTTCTTC.